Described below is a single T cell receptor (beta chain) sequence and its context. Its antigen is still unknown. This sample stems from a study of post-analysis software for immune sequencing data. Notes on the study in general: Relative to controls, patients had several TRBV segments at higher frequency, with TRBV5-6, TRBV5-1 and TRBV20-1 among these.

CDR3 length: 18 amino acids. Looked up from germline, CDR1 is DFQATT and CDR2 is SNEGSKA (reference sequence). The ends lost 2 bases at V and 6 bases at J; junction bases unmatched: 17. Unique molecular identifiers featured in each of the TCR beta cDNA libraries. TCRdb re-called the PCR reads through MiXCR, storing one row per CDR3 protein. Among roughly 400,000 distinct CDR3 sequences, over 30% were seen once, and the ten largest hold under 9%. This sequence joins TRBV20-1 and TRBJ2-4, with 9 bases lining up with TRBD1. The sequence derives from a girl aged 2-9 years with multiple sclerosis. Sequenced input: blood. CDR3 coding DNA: TGCAGTGCTAGACGTCGACGGGGACAGGGCGCTACAGGAAACATTCAGTACTTC. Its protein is CSARRRRGQGATGNIQYF.